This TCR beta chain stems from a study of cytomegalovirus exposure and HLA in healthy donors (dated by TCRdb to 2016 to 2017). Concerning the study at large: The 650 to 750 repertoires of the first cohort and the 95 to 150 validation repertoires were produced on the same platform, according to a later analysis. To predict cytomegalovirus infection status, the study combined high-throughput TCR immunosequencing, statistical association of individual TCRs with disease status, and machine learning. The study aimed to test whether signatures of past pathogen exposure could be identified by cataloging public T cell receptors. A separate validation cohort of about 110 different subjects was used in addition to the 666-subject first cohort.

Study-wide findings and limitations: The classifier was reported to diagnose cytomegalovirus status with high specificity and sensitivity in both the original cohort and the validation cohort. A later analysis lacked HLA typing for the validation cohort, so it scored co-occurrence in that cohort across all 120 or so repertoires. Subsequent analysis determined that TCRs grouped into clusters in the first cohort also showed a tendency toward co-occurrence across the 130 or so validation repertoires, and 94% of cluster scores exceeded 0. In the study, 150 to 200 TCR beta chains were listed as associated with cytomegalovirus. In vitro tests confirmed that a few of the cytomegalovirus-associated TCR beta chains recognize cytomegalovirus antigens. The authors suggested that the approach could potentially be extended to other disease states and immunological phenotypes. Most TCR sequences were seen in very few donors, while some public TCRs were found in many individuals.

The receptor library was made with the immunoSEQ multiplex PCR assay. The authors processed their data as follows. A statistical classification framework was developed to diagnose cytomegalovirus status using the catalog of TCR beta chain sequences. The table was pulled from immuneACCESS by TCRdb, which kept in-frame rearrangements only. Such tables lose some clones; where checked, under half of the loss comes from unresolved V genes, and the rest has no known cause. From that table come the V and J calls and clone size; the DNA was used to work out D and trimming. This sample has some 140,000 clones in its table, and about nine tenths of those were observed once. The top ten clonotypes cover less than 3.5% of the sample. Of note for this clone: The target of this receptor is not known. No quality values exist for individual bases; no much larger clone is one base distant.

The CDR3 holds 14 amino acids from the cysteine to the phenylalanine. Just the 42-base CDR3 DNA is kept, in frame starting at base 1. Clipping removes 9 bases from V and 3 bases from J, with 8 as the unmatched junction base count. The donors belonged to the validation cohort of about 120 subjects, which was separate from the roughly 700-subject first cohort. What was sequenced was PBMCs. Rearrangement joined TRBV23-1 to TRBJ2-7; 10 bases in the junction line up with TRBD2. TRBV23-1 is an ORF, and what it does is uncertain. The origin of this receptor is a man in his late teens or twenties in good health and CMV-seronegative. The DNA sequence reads TGCGCCAGGGACGGGACTAGCGAGATCTACGAGCAGTACTTC. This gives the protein CARDGTSEIYEQYF.